These 20 T cell receptor beta chains share one sample of origin, sequenced in a study of early T cells in non-severe SARS-CoV-2 infection. TCRdb analysed the 5' RACE reads with MiXCR anew, one entry per CDR3 protein. This sample has about 100,000 distinct CDR3 sequences, with about an eighth found just once. Sequencing was done on a sample of whole blood. The receptors stem from an adult who was a healthcare worker with PCR-confirmed SARS-CoV-2 infection or an uninfected control (not recorded which).

This clonotype showed up many times. CDR3 sequence: CASSELQGFKANTEAFF. DNA of the CDR3: TGTGCCAGCAGTGAGTTGCAGGGATTCAAGGCGAACACTGAAGCTTTCTTT. The V call is TRBV2, the J call TRBJ1-1; maybe TRBD1 (5 bases). V lost 3 bases and J lost 1, with 18 bases in between. CDR1 SNHLY and CDR2 FYNNEI come from the germline V gene. The CDR3 loop spans 17 amino acids.

V usage is TRBV12-3 or TRBV12-4 and J usage is TRBJ2-6, with D hard to call. V lost 7 bases to trimming and J lost 3 bases, with 7 bases between them. The CDR3 totals 13 residues. The CDR3 region is CASTPYGANVLTF. The CDR3 coding sequence is TGTGCCAGCACCCCCTATGGGGCCAACGTCCTGACTTTC.

The sample holds a few counts of this clonotype. The chain is built from TRBV6-6 and TRBJ2-1; TRBD1 is a possible D gene (5 bases). CDR1 and CDR2 from the germline V gene are MNHNY and SVGAGI (reference sequence). The CDR3 length is 13 residues. The V end lost 5 bases, the J end lost 8 bases, and 13 bases lay between the germline ends. This CDR3 reads CASSQQEIYEQFF. DNA of the CDR3: TGTGCCAGCAGTCAACAGGAGATCTATGAGCAGTTCTTC.

The V and J genes are TRBV29-1 and TRBJ2-1, with a tentative D call TRBD2 (7 bases). The CDR3 is 13 amino acids. The V end lost 2 bases, the J end lost 4 bases, and 9 bases lay between the germline ends. Germline V CDR1 and CDR2: SQVTM, ANQGSEA. The CDR3 loop reads CSVEKGGYNEQFF. The CDR3 DNA follows: TGCAGCGTTGAAAAGGGGGGGTACAATGAGCAGTTCTTC.

This clonotype was detected ten times or more. V usage is TRBV28 and J usage is TRBJ2-5; D not certain. The CDR3 spans 11 residues. V lost 6 bases, J lost 4 bases, and 6 bases lay in between. Per germline, CDR1 MDHEN and CDR2 SYDVKM. The CDR3 DNA is TGTGCCAGCAGCTTTCGAGAGACCCAGTACTTC. Protein product: CASSFRETQYF. The complete variable domain, with remaining parts taken from reference TRBV28 and TRBJ2-5, reads DVKVTQSSRYLVKRTGEKVFLECVQDMDHENMFWYRQDPGLGLRLIYFSYDVKMKEKGDIPEGYSVSREKKERFSLILESASTNQTSMYLCASSFRETQYFGPGTRLLVL.

This clonotype was observed at least ten times. The V call is TRBV18, the J call TRBJ2-5; no reliable D call. The CDR3 runs to 14 residues. Germline V lookup: CDR1 KGHSH, CDR2 LQKENI. Trimming took off 3 bases at V and 2 bases at J, with 10 bases between the two ends. The CDR3 sequence is CASSPLRTQETQYF. Here the CDR3 DNA reads TGTGCCAGCTCACCTCTCAGAACTCAAGAGACCCAGTACTTC.

This clonotype was seen just once. One end of the junction does not line up with germline, which may come from a read error. The chain joins TRBV25-1 to TRBJ1-6, with D perhaps TRBD1 (6 bases). The length of the CDR3 is 14 residues. From germline, CDR1 is MGHDK and CDR2 SYGVNS. The CDR3 is CTSSELGANSPLHF. The CDR3 region has the DNA TGTACCAGCAGTGAACTGGGGGCCAATTCACCCCTCCACTTT.

The chain carries TRBV5-1 and TRBJ2-1, with 9 bases fitting TRBD2. CDR1 is SGHRS and CDR2 is YFSETQ in the germline V gene. The CDR3 consists of 15 residues. V gave up 3 bases and J gave up 10 bases; unmatched junction bases: 11. The CDR3 loop is CASSSLAGAREEQFF. The CDR3, as DNA: TGCGCCAGCAGCTCCTTAGCGGGAGCCCGGGAAGAGCAGTTCTTC.

This clonotype was seen many times. The V and J genes are TRBV28 and TRBJ2-7, with a possible D match to TRBD1 (5 bases). CDR1 MDHEN and CDR2 SYDVKM come from the germline V gene. The ends were cut back, 2 bases at V and 2 bases at J, with 10 bases in the middle. CDR3 length: 14 residues. CDR3 amino acids: CASSLRGRAYEQYF. CDR3 sequence (DNA): TGTGCCAGCAGTTTACGTGGCAGGGCCTACGAGCAGTACTTC.

The V call is TRBV19, the J call TRBJ2-7; the match to TRBD1 covers 10 bases. Germline values: CDR1 LNHDA, CDR2 SQIVND (reference sequence). The CDR3 is 14 residues long. After removal of 5 bases from V and 3 bases from J, the junction contained 4 bases not matched to a gene. In DNA form, the CDR3 reads TGTGCCAGTAGTTTAAGGACAGGGGGCTACGAGCAGTACTTC. This codes for CASSLRTGGYEQYF.

This clonotype was found many times. The chain has TRBV10-2 and TRBJ2-1; TRBD1 matches at 9 bases. Looked up from germline, CDR1 is WSHSY and CDR2 is SAAADI. After removal of 6 bases from V and 6 bases from J, the junction contained 3 bases not matched to a gene. CDR3 size: 13 residues. The CDR3 here is CASSRDRANEQFF. In DNA, the CDR3 is TGCGCCAGCAGCCGGGACAGGGCCAATGAGCAGTTCTTC.

This clonotype has ten or more counts. The chain links TRBV20-1 to TRBJ1-2; D is possibly TRBD1 (6 bases). Trimming left V 3 bases short and J 8 bases short, with 13 bases between. The CDR3 is 12 residues long. CDR1 and CDR2 (germline): DFQATT, SNEGSKA (reference sequence). Here the CDR3 DNA reads TGCAGTGCTAGTTTGGGGGGCGAAGGCTACACCTTC. This translates into CSASLGGEGYTF.

This clonotype was counted between two and nine times. This chain connects TRBV20-1 to TRBJ2-1; 7 nucleotides agree with TRBD2. This CDR3 spans 14 amino acids. Germline assignment: CDR1 DFQATT and CDR2 SNEGSKA (reference sequence). V lost 5 bases to trimming and J lost 2 bases; unmatched junction nucleotides: 6. CDR3 in DNA: TGCAGTGCTGCCTGGGGGGGAGCCTACAATGAGCAGTTCTTC. This sequence encodes CSAAWGGAYNEQFF.

The V gene is TRBV4-1, the J gene TRBJ2-2; no clear D. The CDR3 extends over 13 amino acids. The germline V gene encodes CDR1 MGHRA and CDR2 YSYEKL. Trimming removed 3 bases at V and 5 bases at J, with 7 bases between. CDR3 sequence reads: CASSHGSTGELFF. The CDR3 region has the DNA TGCGCCAGCAGCCACGGTTCAACCGGGGAGCTGTTTTTT.

The gene calls are TRBV6-5 and TRBJ2-1; 7 bases agree with TRBD1. Per the germline V gene, CDR1 is MNHEY and CDR2 is SVGAGI. The CDR3 extends over 14 amino acids. With V trimmed by 5 bases and J by 7 bases, 8 bases remained unmatched. CDR3 DNA: TGTGCCAGCAGTAGAGGCCTCAGGGGGAATGAGCAGTTCTTC. Its protein product is CASSRGLRGNEQFF.

There are many counts of this clonotype. The DNA of the CDR3 is TGCGCCAGCAGCCAAGATAGCAGGACAGGGAGCACCGGGGAGCTGTTTTTT. Amino acids: CASSQDSRTGSTGELFF. The gene calls are TRBV4-3 and TRBJ2-2; 8 nucleotides align to TRBD1. The CDR3 has 17 residues. V shed 0 bases, J shed 4 bases, and the junction held 7 bases outside the gene matches. Germline CDR1 LGHNA, CDR2 YSLEER.

The chain is built from TRBV6-1 and TRBJ2-1; D possibly corresponds to TRBD1 (5 bases). This CDR3 is built from 14 residues. V was pared by 3 bases and J by 9 bases, with 15 bases between. Per germline, CDR1 MNHNS and CDR2 SASEGT. The CDR3 loop is CASSDKGVLTEQFF. CDR3 bases: TGTGCCAGCAGTGATAAAGGGGTCTTAACTGAGCAGTTCTTC.

V is TRBV12-3 or TRBV12-4 and J is TRBJ1-2; D not resolved. The length of the CDR3 is 13 residues. V was cut by 5 bases and J by 0 bases, with 7 bases left in between. CDR3 amino acids: CASSGSANYGYTF. CDR3 DNA: TGTGCCAGCAGTGGAAGCGCTAACTATGGCTACACCTTC.

This clonotype was recorded a few times. V is TRBV12-3 or TRBV12-4 and J is TRBJ1-1; D may be TRBD1 (5 bases). The V end was cut by 5 bases, the J end by 0 bases, with 7 bases between. This CDR3 has 13 residues. CDR3 region: CASSGGLNTEAFF. The CDR3, as DNA: TGTGCCAGCAGTGGGGGATTGAACACTGAAGCTTTCTTT.

The chain carries TRBV12-3 or TRBV12-4 and TRBJ2-7, with D tentatively TRBD1 or TRBD2 (6 bases each). V lost 6 bases and J 3 bases, leaving 15 bases between the germline ends. The CDR3 sequence is 14 residues long. The CDR3 here is CASREEGGNYEQYF. CDR3 DNA sequence: TGTGCCAGCAGGGAGGAAGGGGGGAACTACGAGCAGTACTTC.